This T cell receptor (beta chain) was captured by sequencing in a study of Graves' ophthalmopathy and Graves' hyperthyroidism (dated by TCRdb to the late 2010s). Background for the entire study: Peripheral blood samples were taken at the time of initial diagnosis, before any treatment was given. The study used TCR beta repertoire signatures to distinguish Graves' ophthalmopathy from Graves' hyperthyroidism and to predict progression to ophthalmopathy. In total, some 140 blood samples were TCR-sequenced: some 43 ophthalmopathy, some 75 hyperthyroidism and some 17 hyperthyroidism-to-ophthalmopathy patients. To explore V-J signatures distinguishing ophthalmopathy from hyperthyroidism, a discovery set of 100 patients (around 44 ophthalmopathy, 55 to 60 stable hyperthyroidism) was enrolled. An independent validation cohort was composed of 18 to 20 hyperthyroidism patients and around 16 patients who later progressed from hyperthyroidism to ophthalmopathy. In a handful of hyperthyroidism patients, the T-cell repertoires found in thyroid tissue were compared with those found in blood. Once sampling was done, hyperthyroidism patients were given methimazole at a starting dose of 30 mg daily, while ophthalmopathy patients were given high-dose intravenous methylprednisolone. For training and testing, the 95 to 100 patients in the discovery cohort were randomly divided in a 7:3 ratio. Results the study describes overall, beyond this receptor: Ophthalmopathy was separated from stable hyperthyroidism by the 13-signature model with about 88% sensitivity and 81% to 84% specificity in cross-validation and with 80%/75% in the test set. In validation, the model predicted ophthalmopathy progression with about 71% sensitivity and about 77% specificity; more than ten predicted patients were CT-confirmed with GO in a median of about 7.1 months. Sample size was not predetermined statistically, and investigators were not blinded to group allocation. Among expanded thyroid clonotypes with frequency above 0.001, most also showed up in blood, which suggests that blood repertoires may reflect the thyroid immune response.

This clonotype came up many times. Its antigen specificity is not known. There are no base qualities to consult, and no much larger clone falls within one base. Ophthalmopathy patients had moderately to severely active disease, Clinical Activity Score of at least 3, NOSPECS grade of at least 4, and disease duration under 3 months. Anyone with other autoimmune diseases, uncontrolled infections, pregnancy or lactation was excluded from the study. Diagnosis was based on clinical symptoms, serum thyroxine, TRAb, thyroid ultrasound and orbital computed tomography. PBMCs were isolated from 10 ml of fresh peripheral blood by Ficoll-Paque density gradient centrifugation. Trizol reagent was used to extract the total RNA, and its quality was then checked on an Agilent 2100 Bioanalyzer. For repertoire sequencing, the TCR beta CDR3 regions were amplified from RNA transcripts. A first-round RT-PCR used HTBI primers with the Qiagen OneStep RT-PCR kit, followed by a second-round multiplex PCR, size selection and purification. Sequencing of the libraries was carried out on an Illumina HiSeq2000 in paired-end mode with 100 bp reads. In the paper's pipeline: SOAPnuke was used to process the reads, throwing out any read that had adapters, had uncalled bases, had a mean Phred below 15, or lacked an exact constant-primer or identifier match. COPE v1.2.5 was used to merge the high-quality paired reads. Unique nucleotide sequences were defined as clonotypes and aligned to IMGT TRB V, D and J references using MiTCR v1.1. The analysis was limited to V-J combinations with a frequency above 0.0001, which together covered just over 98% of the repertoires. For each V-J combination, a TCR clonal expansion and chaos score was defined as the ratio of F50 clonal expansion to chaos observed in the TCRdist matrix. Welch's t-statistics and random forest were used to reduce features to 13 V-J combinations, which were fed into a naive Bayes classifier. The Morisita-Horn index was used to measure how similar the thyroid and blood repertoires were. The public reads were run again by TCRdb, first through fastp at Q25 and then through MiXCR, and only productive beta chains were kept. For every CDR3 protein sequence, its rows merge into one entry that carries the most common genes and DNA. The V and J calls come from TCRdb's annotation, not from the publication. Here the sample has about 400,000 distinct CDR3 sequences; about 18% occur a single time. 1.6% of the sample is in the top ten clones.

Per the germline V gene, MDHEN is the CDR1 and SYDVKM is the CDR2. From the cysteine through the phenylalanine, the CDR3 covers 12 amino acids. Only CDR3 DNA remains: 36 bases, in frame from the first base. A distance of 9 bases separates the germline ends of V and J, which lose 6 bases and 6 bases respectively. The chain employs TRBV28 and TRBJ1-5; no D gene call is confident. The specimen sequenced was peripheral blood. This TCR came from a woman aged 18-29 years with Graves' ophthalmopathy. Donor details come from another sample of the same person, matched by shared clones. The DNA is TGTGCCAGCAGGAGACCCGTTCAGCCCCAGCATTTT. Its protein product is CASRRPVQPQHF.